The source of this TCR beta chain is a study of radiotherapy plus CTLA-4 blockade in lung cancer. General study results and limits: How blood T cell clones changed early, along with interferon-beta, reportedly forecast response best. An expansion of tumor-derived TCR clones occurred in blood after radiotherapy plus ipilimumab.

A remark on this clone: No antigen is known for it.

Sequenced by immunoSEQ multiplex PCR; TCRdb stores in-frame clones only, minus some. The top ten hold roughly 4% of the sample, which has some 66,000 clones, approximately 82% seen once. V dropped 1 base and J dropped 8 bases, with 12 bases sitting between them. Germline V gene sequence: CDR1 SGDLS, CDR2 YYNGEE. This CDR3 is built from 13 residues. Focal radiation plus CTLA-4 blockade with ipilimumab was given to patients with chemo-refractory metastatic non-small-cell lung cancer. This material consisted of peripheral blood, taken from a patient treated with radiotherapy plus ipilimumab. This sequence originates from a human donor with non-small cell lung cancer who had a partial response to radiotherapy plus ipilimumab. V and J are TRBV9 and TRBJ1-2, with D perhaps TRBD1 (5 bases). The CDR3 reads CASSVLGGRGYTF. CDR3 sequence (DNA): TGTGCCAGCAGCGTACTGGGGGGTCGGGGCTACACCTTC.